Following are 24 T cell receptor beta chains from one sample sequenced in a study of shared clonotypes between healthy human individuals. Here immunoSEQ multiplex PCR was the method, and the copy in TCRdb shows in-frame clones only, minus some. The repertoire holds about 530,000 clones, with less than 96% as singletons. Input material: naive CD4+ T cells sorted from blood. Subset denoted: CD45RA+ positively selected. Receptor source: a woman aged 30 to 39 in good health.

CDR3 amino acids: CASAWGLAGGPAQELYNEQFF. DNA of the CDR3: TGTGCCAGCGCTTGGGGACTAGCGGGAGGGCCGGCCCAAGAGCTTTACAATGAGCAGTTCTTC. This rearrangement joins TRBV28 to TRBJ2-1, with TRBD2 matching 16 bases. V shed 8 bases, J shed 4 bases, and the junction held 20 bases outside the gene matches. Germline V gives CDR1 MDHEN, CDR2 SYDVKM. There are 21 residues in the CDR3.

The rearrangement uses TRBV30 and TRBJ2-7, with TRBD2 matching 13 bases. The CDR3 spans 17 residues. V was pared by 5 bases and J by 4 bases, with 14 bases of the junction left unmatched. Germline values: CDR1 GTSNPN, CDR2 SVGIG (reference sequence). CDR3 DNA sequence: TGTGCCTGGGGGCGGTTTAGGACTAGCGGGAGAATATACGAGCAGTACTTC. Amino acid sequence: CAWGRFRTSGRIYEQYF.

The V call is TRBV18, the J call TRBJ1-3; a possible D gene is TRBD1 (6 bases). The CDR3 extends over 16 amino acids. Trimming removed 5 bases from V and 0 bases from J, with 14 bases in between. CDR1 is KGHSH and CDR2 is LQKENI in the germline V gene. For the CDR3, the DNA is TGTGCCAGCTCAAGGACAGCGTCGTCCTCTGGAAACACCATATATTTT. This gives the protein CASSRTASSSGNTIYF. The full variable domain, its missing parts supplied by reference TRBV18 and TRBJ1-3, is NAGVMQNPRHLVRRRGQEARLRCSPMKGHSHVYWYRQLPEEGLKFMVYLQKENIIDESGMPKERFSAEFPKEGPSILRIQQVVRGDSAAYFCASSRTASSSGNTIYFGEGSWLTVV.

This chain connects TRBV11-2 to TRBJ1-2; TRBD1 is a possible D gene (6 bases). Trimming pared 0 bases from V and 3 bases from J, leaving 14 bases between. CDR1 and CDR2 from the germline V gene are SGHAT and FQNNGV. CDR3 length: 16 amino acids. For the CDR3, the DNA is TGTGCCAGCAGCTTAGACTCACAGGGTTGGGACTATGGCTACACCTTC. Protein: CASSLDSQGWDYGYTF.

V gene TRBV18 combines with J gene TRBJ2-7; the match to TRBD2 covers 9 bases. This CDR3 is 16 amino acids long. Trimming took 3 bases from V and 0 from J; bases not matched to a gene: 6. CDR1 and CDR2 (germline): KGHSH, LQKENI. The CDR3 nucleotides read TGTGCCAGCTCACCGCTAGCGGGGACCGGCTCCTACGAGCAGTACTTC. Its protein product is CASSPLAGTGSYEQYF.

The genes are TRBV30 and TRBJ1-1; no clear D. The germline CDR1 and CDR2 sequences are GTSNPN and SVGIG (reference sequence). This CDR3 has 13 amino acids. Trimming removed 3 bases from V and 0 bases from J, with 8 bases in between. The CDR3 nucleotides are TGTGCCTGGAGCGGGGTCTTGAACACTGAAGCTTTCTTT. It specifies CAWSGVLNTEAFF. The whole variable domain, filled in from reference TRBV30 and TRBJ1-1, reads SQTIHQWPATLVQPVGSPLSLECTVEGTSNPNLYWYRQAAGRGLQLLFYSVGIGQISSEVPQNLSASRPQDRQFILSSKKLLLSDSGFYLCAWSGVLNTEAFFGQGTRLTVV.

This chain connects TRBV7-9 to TRBJ2-1; D unclear. The ends were cut back, 5 bases at V and 3 bases at J, with 14 bases in the middle. CDR1 SEHNR and CDR2 FQNEAQ come from the germline V gene (reference sequence). CDR3 length: 15 amino acids. The CDR3 DNA reads TGTGCCAGCAGCCCCGGGTCCGTATTCTACAATGAGCAGTTCTTC. It translates to CASSPGSVFYNEQFF.

The rearrangement joins TRBV9 to TRBJ2-1, with 9 nucleotides matching TRBD1. J gave up 7 bases and V 0 bases, and 5 bases lay outside the gene matches. Per the germline V gene, CDR1 is SGDLS and CDR2 is YYNGEE. The CDR3 length is 15 residues. The CDR3 nucleotides read TGTGCCAGCAGCGTAGGCGGGGACAGGGCGAATGAGCAGTTCTTC. Translated: CASSVGGDRANEQFF.

The chain recombines TRBV28 with TRBJ2-3; TRBD1 matches at 7 bases. Trimming removed 5 bases from V and 2 bases from J; junction bases left unmatched: 13. Germline lookup yields CDR1 MDHEN and CDR2 SYDVKM. This CDR3 has 17 residues. CDR3 sequence: CASSPISRTGSTDTQYF. The DNA for the CDR3 is TGTGCCAGCAGTCCCATATCCCGGACAGGATCCACAGATACGCAGTATTTT.

This chain links TRBV2 with TRBJ1-5; D is uncertain. V lost 3 bases to trimming and J lost 1 base, with 10 bases between them. The CDR3 is made up of 15 amino acids. Germline V lookup: CDR1 SNHLY, CDR2 FYNNEI. CDR3 region: CASSDRGQSNQPQHF. The CDR3, as DNA: TGTGCCAGCAGTGATCGCGGTCAGAGCAATCAGCCCCAGCATTTT.

The sample holds one count of this clone. The CDR3 sequence: CASSSSGRGSYNEQFF. CDR3 DNA: TGTGCCAGCAGCTCTAGTGGGAGGGGGTCCTACAATGAGCAGTTCTTC. The gene calls are TRBV11-2 and TRBJ2-1, with a possible D match to TRBD2 (7 bases). The CDR3 is 16 residues long. V was shortened by 4 bases and J by 1 base, with 14 bases between the two germline ends. Germline V gene data show CDR1 as SGHAT and CDR2 as FQNNGV.

The chain uses TRBV30 and TRBJ2-1; 7 bases fit TRBD2. CDR3 length: 13 amino acids. Germline CDR1 GTSNPN, CDR2 SVGIG (reference sequence). Germline trimming cut 5 bases from V and 2 bases from J; bases unmatched to any gene: 3. CDR3 sequence (DNA): TGTGCCTGGGCTAGCGGAGCCTACAATGAGCAGTTCTTC. Its translation is CAWASGAYNEQFF.

V usage is TRBV6-5 and J usage is TRBJ2-3; D remains unclear. The V end was cut by 2 bases, the J end by 2 bases, with 8 bases between. Germline V gives CDR1 MNHEY, CDR2 SVGAGI. CDR3 length equals 14 residues. In DNA, the CDR3 is TGTGCCAGCAGTTACAGGGAAGACACAGATACGCAGTATTTT. Its translation is CASSYREDTDTQYF.

This clone came up once. The rearrangement joins TRBV6-1 to TRBJ1-1; D gene uncertain. Trimming removed 2 bases from V and 3 bases from J, with 13 bases in between. Germline lookup yields CDR1 MNHNS and CDR2 SASEGT. The CDR3 consists of 15 residues. CDR3 coding DNA: TGTGCCAGCAGTGAATTCAGCGTGGGGTACACTGAAGCTTTCTTT. This encodes CASSEFSVGYTEAFF.

Comments on this clone: The sample has other DNA sequences that encode this CDR3 too. The chain carries TRBV5-1 and TRBJ1-5; the D gene is possibly TRBD1 (6 bases). Germline CDR1 SGHRS, CDR2 YFSETQ. The V gene lost 4 bases and the J gene lost 4 bases, with 9 bases spanning the gap. This CDR3 has 13 residues. The CDR3 DNA sequence: TGCGCCAGCAGCCTCAGGGGAAATCAGCCCCAGCATTTT. Protein product: CASSLRGNQPQHF.

The chain uses TRBV14 and TRBJ2-5; D gene ambiguous. Germline CDR1 reads SGHDN; CDR2 reads FVKESK. The CDR3 has 15 amino acids. The V gene lost 0 bases and the J gene lost 1 base, with 9 bases spanning the gap. CDR3 nucleotide sequence: TGTGCCAGCAGCCAAGATCTTGTACCCCAAGAGACCCAGTACTTC. Translated, it gives CASSQDLVPQETQYF.

This rearrangement joins TRBV10-1 to TRBJ2-2; D is possibly TRBD1 (5 bases). Germline CDR1 WNHNN, CDR2 SYGVQD (reference sequence). V was pared by 4 bases and J by 2 bases, with 11 bases between. CDR3 size: 15 residues. This CDR3 reads CASSARVANTGELFF. The DNA for the CDR3 is TGCGCCAGCAGTGCCAGGGTGGCCAACACCGGGGAGCTGTTTTTT.

The CDR3 protein is CASRGGIYPGAFF. The CDR3 DNA follows: TGTGCCAGCAGGGGAGGAATATACCCAGGGGCTTTCTTT. The chain couples TRBV6-1 to TRBJ1-1; a possible D gene is TRBD1 (5 bases). CDR1 is MNHNS and CDR2 is SASEGT in the germline V gene. V was trimmed by 6 bases and J by 11 bases, leaving 19 bases between them. The CDR3 runs 13 residues.

This chain links TRBV27 with TRBJ2-2; weak D call: TRBD1 (6 bases). The CDR3 loop spans 17 amino acids. V was trimmed by 0 bases and J by 6 bases, leaving 17 bases between them. The germline V gene encodes CDR1 MNHEY and CDR2 SMNVEV (reference sequence). CDR3 in DNA: TGTGCCAGCAGTTTATCTGGTGGGAGAGGGGGTTCCGGGGAGCTGTTTTTT. Protein product: CASSLSGGRGGSGELFF.

This clone appeared once. This specimen includes other DNA sequences encoding the same CDR3. This chain joins TRBV28 and TRBJ2-1; no firm D call. Between the trimmed V and J ends, which lost 5 bases and 4 bases, there was a span of 3 bases. This CDR3 has 11 residues. In germline, CDR1 is MDHEN, CDR2 SYDVKM. The CDR3 DNA is TGTGCCAGCAGTCGATACAATGAGCAGTTCTTC. Amino acids: CASSRYNEQFF.

This clone was seen just once. CDR3 region: CASSLEGLAEQEQFF. CDR3 DNA: TGTGCCAGCAGCTTAGAGGGGCTAGCGGAACAAGAGCAGTTCTTC. V is TRBV11-2 and J is TRBJ2-1; 7 bases agree with TRBD2. Germline V gives CDR1 SGHAT, CDR2 FQNNGV. The V segment lost 0 bases and the J segment 10 bases; nucleotides outside the gene matches: 9. CDR3 length equals 15 residues.

The rearrangement joins TRBV7-2 to TRBJ2-7; TRBD1 is a possible D gene (5 bases). Germline V gene data show CDR1 as SGHTA and CDR2 as FQGNSA. This CDR3 is built from 16 residues. With 1 base removed from V and 5 bases from J, the gap between germline ends came to 18 bases. The CDR3 sequence: CASSLGAGLGRDEQYF. CDR3 in DNA: TGTGCCAGCAGCTTAGGGGCAGGGCTAGGGCGCGACGAGCAGTACTTC. Supplemented by reference TRBV7-2 and TRBJ2-7, the full variable domain reads GAGVSQSPSNKVTEKGKDVELRCDPISGHTALYWYRQSLGQGLEFLIYFQGNSAPDKSGLPSDRFSAERTGGSVSTLTIQRTQQEDSAVYLCASSLGAGLGRDEQYFGPGTRLTVT.

The chain has TRBV10-3 and TRBJ1-3; TRBD1 might be the D (5 bases). Germline CDR1 ENHRY, CDR2 SYGVKD. Trimming stripped 6 bases from V and 3 bases from J, with 9 bases between. This CDR3 spans 13 amino acids. CDR3 sequence: CAIRGDVGNTIYF. The CDR3 bases are TGTGCCATCAGAGGGGACGTTGGAAACACCATATATTTT.

In DNA, the CDR3 is TGTGCCAGCAGTGAAAGTAACAATGAGCAGTTCTTC. It translates to CASSESNNEQFF. V and J are TRBV28 and TRBJ2-1; no clear D gene. V lost 5 bases and J 5 bases, leaving 7 bases between the germline ends. The CDR3 runs 12 residues. CDR1 MDHEN and CDR2 SYDVKM come from the germline V gene.